The clone carrying this T cell receptor (beta chain) was seen repeatedly, ten times or more. At least 3 on the Clinical Activity Score was recorded for ophthalmopathy patients, who also had NOSPECS grade at least 4 and duration under 3 months. Diagnoses used clinical symptoms, serum thyroxine and TRAb, thyroid ultrasound and orbital computed tomography. The sample originates from a study of T cells in Graves' hyperthyroidism and ophthalmopathy. Study information: Peripheral blood was drawn at first diagnosis, prior to all treatment.

This CDR3 spans 13 amino acids. The V and J ends lost 7 bases and 1 base respectively, with 10 bases between them. Germline CDR1 and CDR2: SNHLY and FYNNEI. TCR beta CDR3 region amplification was performed from RNA transcripts. TCR CDR3 underwent first-round RT-PCR with the HTBI primer set. One entry per CDR3 protein results from TCRdb running MiXCR on the multiplex PCR reads. Among 45,000 to 75,000 distinct CDR3 sequences listed, just under 50% were seen once. The rearrangement uses TRBV2 and TRBJ2-5; D call uncertain. This TCR was recovered from a woman in her 30s with Graves' ophthalmopathy. Sequenced sample: blood. CDR3 loop: CASTFFLQETQYF. In nucleotides, the CDR3 is TGTGCCAGCACCTTTTTCCTCCAAGAGACCCAGTACTTC. Full variable domain (missing parts from reference TRBV2 and TRBJ2-5): EPEVTQTPSHQVTQMGQEVILRCVPISNHLYFYWYRQILGQKVEFLVSFYNNEISEKSEIFDDQFSVERPDGSNFTLKIRSTKLEDSAMYFCASTFFLQETQYFGPGTRLLVL.